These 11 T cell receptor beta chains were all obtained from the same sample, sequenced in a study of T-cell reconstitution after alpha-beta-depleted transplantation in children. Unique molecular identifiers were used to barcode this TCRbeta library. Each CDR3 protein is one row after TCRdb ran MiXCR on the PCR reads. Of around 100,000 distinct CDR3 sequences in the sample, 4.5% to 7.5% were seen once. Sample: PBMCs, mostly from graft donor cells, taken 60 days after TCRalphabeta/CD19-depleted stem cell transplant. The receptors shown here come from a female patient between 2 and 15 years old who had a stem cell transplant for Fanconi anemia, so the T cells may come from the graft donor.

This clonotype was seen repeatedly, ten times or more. The CDR3 DNA follows: TGTGCCATCAGTGTATCCCCCGCTAGCGGGAGGGTGTATACGCAGTATTTT. It specifies CAISVSPASGRVYTQYF. This chain joins TRBV10-3 and TRBJ2-3, with TRBD2 matching over 12 bases. Losses at the gene ends were 4 bases for V and 7 bases for J; bases not matched to a gene: 12. Germline V gives CDR1 ENHRY, CDR2 SYGVKD. This CDR3 spans 17 amino acids.

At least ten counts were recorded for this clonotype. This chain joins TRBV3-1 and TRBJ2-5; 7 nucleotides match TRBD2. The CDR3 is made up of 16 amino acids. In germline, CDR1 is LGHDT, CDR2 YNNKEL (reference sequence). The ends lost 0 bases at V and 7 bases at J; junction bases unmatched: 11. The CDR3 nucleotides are TGTGCCAGCAGCCAAGACATCCGAGGGCGCGGGAGGACCCAGTACTTC. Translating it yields CASSQDIRGRGRTQYF.

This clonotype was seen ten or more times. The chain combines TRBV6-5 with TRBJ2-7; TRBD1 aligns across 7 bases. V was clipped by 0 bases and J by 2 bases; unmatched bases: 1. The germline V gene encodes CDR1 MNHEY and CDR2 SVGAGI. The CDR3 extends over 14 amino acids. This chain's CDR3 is CASSYSTGTYEQYF. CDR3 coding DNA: TGTGCCAGCAGTTACTCGACAGGGACCTACGAGCAGTACTTC.

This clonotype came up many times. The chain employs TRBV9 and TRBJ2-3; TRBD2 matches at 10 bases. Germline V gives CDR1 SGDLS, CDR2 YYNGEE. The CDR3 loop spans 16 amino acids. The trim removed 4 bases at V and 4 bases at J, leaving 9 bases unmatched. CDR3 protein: CASSTQREGFPDTQYF. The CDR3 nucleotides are TGTGCCAGCAGCACCCAGCGGGAGGGTTTCCCAGATACGCAGTATTTT.

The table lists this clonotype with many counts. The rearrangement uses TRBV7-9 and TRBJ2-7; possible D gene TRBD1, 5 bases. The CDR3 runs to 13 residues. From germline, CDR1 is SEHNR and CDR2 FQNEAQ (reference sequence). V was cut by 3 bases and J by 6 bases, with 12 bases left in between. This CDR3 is CASSFLQGGEQYF. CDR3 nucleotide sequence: TGTGCCAGCAGCTTCCTCCAGGGCGGCGAGCAGTACTTC.

The CDR3 region is CSASWGLAGGPGETQYF. The CDR3 bases are TGCAGTGCTAGTTGGGGGCTAGCGGGGGGGCCGGGAGAGACCCAGTACTTC. The V gene is TRBV20-1, the J gene TRBJ2-5; 12 nucleotides align to TRBD2. Germline CDR1 DFQATT, CDR2 SNEGSKA (reference sequence). Unmatched junction bases numbered 12, after V lost 3 bases and J lost 4 bases. This CDR3 spans 17 amino acids.

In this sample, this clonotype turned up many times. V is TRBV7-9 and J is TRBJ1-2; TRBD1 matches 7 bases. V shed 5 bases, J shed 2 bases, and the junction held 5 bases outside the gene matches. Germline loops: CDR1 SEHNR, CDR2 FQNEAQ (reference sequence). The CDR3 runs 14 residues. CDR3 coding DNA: TGTGCCAGCAGCCCTGGACAGGCCAACTATGGCTACACCTTC. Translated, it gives CASSPGQANYGYTF.

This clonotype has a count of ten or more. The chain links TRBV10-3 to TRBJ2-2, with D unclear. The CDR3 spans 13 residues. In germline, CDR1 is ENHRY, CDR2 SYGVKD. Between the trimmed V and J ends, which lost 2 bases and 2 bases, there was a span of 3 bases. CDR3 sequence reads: CAISETNTGELFF. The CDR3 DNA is TGTGCCATCAGTGAGACTAACACCGGGGAGCTGTTTTTT.

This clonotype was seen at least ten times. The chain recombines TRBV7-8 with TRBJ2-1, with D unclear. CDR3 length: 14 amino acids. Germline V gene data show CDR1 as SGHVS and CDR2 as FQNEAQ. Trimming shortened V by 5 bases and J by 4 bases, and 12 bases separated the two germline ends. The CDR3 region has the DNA TGTGCCAGCAGCCCAAAGCAGTCTTACAATGAGCAGTTCTTC. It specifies CASSPKQSYNEQFF.

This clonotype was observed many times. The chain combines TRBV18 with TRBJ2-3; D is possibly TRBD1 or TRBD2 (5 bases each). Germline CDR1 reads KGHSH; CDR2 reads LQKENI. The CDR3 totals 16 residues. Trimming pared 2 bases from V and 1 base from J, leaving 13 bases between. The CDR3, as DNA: TGTGCCAGCTCACCAGGGGAGCAGGGTGGCACAGATACGCAGTATTTT. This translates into CASSPGEQGGTDTQYF.

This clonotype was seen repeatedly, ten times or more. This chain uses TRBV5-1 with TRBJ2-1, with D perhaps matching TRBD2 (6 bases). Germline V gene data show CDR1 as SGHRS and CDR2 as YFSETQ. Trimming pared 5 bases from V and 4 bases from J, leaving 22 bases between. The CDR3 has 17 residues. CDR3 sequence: CASSFTMRDGFYNEQFF. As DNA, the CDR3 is TGCGCCAGCAGTTTTACGATGCGGGACGGATTTTACAATGAGCAGTTCTTC.